This TCR beta chain was documented in a study of T cells after yellow fever vaccination. General study results and limits: At under 97% for CD4 and about 87% for CD8, most primary-vaccination clones showed up again after the booster. From the bulk population, abundant clonotypes could contaminate and appear within FACS-sorted repertoires.

TCRdb re-called the 5' RACE reads through MiXCR, storing one row per CDR3 protein. The table shows some 97,000 distinct CDR3 sequences, with approximately 6.3% occurring only once. Germline V gives CDR1 SGDLS, CDR2 YYNGEE. V was clipped by 0 bases and J by 1 base, with 11 bases between them. The CDR3 sequence is 15 residues long. This clonotype was observed a handful of times. Its target is unknown. The starting material was CD8+ T cells sorted from PBMCs, obtained 10 days after the yellow fever booster vaccination. This clonotype originated in a man between 18 and 29 years old who received the YFV17D yellow fever vaccine. The chain has TRBV9 and TRBJ2-7; D is uncertain. As DNA, the CDR3 is TGTGCCAGCAGCGTAGGGGCAGCTTCTTCCTACGAGCAGTACTTC. It specifies CASSVGAASSYEQYF. The full variable domain, with the rest looked up from reference TRBV9 and TRBJ2-7, is DSGVTQTPKHLITATGQRVTLRCSPRSGDLSVYWYQQSLDQGLQFLIQYYNGEERAKGNILERFSAQQFPDLHSELNLSSLELGDSALYFCASSVGAASSYEQYFGPGTRLTVT.